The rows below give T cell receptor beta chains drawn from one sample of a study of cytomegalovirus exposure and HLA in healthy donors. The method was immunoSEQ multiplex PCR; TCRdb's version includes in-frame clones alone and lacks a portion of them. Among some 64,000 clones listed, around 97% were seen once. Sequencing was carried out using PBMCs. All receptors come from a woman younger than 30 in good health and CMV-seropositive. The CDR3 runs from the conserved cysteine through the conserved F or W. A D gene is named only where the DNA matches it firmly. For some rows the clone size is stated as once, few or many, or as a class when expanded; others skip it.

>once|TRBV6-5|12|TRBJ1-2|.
TGTGCCAGCAGTACGTCAGGGTGGGGCTACACCTTC
CASSTSGWGYTF
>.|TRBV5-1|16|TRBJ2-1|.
TGCGCCAGCAGCGGAATTTTTTTCAGGGGAAACAATGAGCAGTTCTTC
CASSGIFFRGNNEQFF
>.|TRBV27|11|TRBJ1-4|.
TGTGCCAGCGGCGGGGGGGAAAAACTGTTTTTT
CASGGGEKLFF
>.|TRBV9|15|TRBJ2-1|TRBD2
TGTGCCAGCAGCGCGGACCGACTAGCGGGAAATGAGCAGTTCTTC
CASSADRLAGNEQFF
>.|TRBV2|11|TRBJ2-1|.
TGTGCCAGCAGTTTAGCGTATGAGCAGTTCTTC
CASSLAYEQFF
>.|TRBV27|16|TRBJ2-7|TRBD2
TGTGCCAGCAGTTTGGGTGGACTAGCGGACTCCTACGAGCAGTACTTC
CASSLGGLADSYEQYF
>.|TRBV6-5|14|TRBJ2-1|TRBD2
TGTGCCAGCATTCCCCTAGCGGGAGGGCGGGAGCAGTTCTTC
CASIPLAGGREQFF
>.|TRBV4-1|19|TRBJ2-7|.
TGCGCCAGCAGCCCCGGGGGGACAGGTTTGGAGGGAGGGCGGCGGGAGCAGTACTTC
CASSPGGTGLEGGRREQYF
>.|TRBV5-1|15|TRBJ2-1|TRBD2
TGCGCCAGCAGCCCAGGACTAGCGGATCCCAATGAGCAGTTCTTC
CASSPGLADPNEQFF
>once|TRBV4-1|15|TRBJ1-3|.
TGCGCCAGCAGCCAAGGACTCAACTCTGGAAACACCATATATTTT
CASSQGLNSGNTIYF
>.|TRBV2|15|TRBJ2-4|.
TGTGCCAGCATCGGGGCAGGGGAGGCCAAAAACATTCAGTACTTC
CASIGAGEAKNIQYF
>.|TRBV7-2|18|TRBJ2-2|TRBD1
TGTGCCAGCAGCTTAGCGTGGTGGACAGGGGCCCGCACCGGGGAGCTGTTTTTT
CASSLAWWTGARTGELFF
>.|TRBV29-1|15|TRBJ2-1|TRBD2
TGCAGCGTTCAATGGACTAGCGGGAGGCCTGATGAGCAGTTCTTC
CSVQWTSGRPDEQFF
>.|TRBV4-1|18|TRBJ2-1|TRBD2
TGCGCCAGCAGCCAAGATGGGACTAGCGGAAACTCCTACAATGAGCAGTTCTTC
CASSQDGTSGNSYNEQFF
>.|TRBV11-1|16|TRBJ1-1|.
TGTGCCAGCAGCCCCCGCGTAGGCCCTTCGGGCACTGAAGCTTTCTTT
CASSPRVGPSGTEAFF
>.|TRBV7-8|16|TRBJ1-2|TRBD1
TGTGCCAGCAGCCTAAAAAGGGGACAGTTCTCCTATGGCTACACCTTC
CASSLKRGQFSYGYTF
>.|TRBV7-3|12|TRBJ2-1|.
TGTGCCAGCAGCTTAAAGAGCGACGAGCAGTTCTTC
CASSLKSDEQFF
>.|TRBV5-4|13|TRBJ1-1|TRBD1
TGTGCCAGCAACGACAGGGGGTGGACTGAAGCTTTCTTT
CASNDRGWTEAFF
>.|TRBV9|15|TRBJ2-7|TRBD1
TGTGCCAGCAGCGTAGGGACAGGGGTGGGGTACGAGCAGTACTTC
CASSVGTGVGYEQYF
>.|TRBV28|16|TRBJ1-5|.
TGTGCCAGCAGTCCCACCTTGCTCGGTAGCAATCAGCCCCAGCATTTT
CASSPTLLGSNQPQHF
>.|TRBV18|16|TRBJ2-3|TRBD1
TGTGCCAGCTCACCAGATAGGGGGCTGAGCACAGATACGCAGTATTTT
CASSPDRGLSTDTQYF
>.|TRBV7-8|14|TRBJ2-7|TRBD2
TGTGCCAGCAGCTCCACCCGGGGGGCCTACGAGCAGTACTTC
CASSSTRGAYEQYF
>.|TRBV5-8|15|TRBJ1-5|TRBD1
TGTGCCAGCAGCCTCGGACAGGGACCCAATCAGCCCCAGCATTTT
CASSLGQGPNQPQHF
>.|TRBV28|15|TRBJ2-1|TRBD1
TGTGCCAGCAGTTACCCCCCGACAGGGAACAATGAGCAGTTCTTC
CASSYPPTGNNEQFF
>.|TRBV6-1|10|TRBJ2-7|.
TGTGCCAGCAGCGAGTACGAGCAGTACTTC
CASSEYEQYF
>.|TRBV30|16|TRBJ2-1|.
TGTGCCTGGAGTACGAGGATTCTGAGGTCCTACAATGAGCAGTTCTTC
CAWSTRILRSYNEQFF
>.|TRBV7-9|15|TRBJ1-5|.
TGTGCCAGCAGCTTAGGGCAGGGACTAAATCAGCCCCAGCATTTT
CASSLGQGLNQPQHF
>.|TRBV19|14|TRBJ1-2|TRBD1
TGTGCCAGTAGCTCGACAGGGGGTAACTATGGCTACACCTTC
CASSSTGGNYGYTF
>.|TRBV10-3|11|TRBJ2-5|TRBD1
TGTGCCTCCGGGGACAGCGAGACCCAGTACTTC
CASGDSETQYF
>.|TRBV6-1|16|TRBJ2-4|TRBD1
TGTGCCAGCAGTGAAGAGGGGGACAGGCCCAAAAACATTCAGTACTTC
CASSEEGDRPKNIQYF
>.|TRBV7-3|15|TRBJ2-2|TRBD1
TGTGCCAGCAGCCCTAGGACAGGGGGAACCGGGGAGCTGTTTTTT
CASSPRTGGTGELFF
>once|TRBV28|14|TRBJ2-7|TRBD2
TGTGCCAGCAGTCTACTAGCGGGCGACTACGAGCAGTACTTC
CASSLLAGDYEQYF
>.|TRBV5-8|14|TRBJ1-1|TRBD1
TGTGCCAGCAGCTTTCAACAGGGGCCGGGGAATGCTTTCTTT
CASSFQQGPGNAFF
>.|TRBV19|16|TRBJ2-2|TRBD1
TGTGCCAGTAGTATAGAGGGACAGGGGAGGTCCGGGGAGCTGTTTTTT
CASSIEGQGRSGELFF
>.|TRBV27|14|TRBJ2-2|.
TGTGCCAGCAGACAGGGAATCGACACCGGGGAGCTGTTTTTT
CASRQGIDTGELFF
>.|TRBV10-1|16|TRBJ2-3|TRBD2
TGCGCCAGCAGTGAGTCCGGACTAGCGGACACAGATACGCAGTATTTT
CASSESGLADTDTQYF
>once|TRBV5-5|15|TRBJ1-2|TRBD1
TGTGCCAGCAGCTTGGCGGTCCCAGGGGGCTATGGCTACACCTTC
CASSLAVPGGYGYTF
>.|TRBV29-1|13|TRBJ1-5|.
TGCAGCGTTGAGACAGCATTCAATCAGCCCCAGCATTTT
CSVETAFNQPQHF
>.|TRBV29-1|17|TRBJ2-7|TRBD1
TGCAGCGTTCAGGTGGGGACAGGCGCCTCAAGCTCCTACGAGCAGTACTTC
CSVQVGTGASSSYEQYF
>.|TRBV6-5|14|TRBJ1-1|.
TGTGCCAGCAGCCCCGTCGGGACTAACACTGAAGCTTTCTTT
CASSPVGTNTEAFF
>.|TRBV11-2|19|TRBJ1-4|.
TGTGCCAGCAGCCCCCACCCAAGCCTTTCAGGCTTATGGGATGAAAAACTGTTTTTT
CASSPHPSLSGLWDEKLFF
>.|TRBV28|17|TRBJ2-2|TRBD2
TGTGCCAGCAGTAAAGGACTAGCGGGAAGAGAGAGCGGGGAGCTGTTTTTT
CASSKGLAGRESGELFF
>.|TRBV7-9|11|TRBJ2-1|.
TGTGCCAGCAGCTTCGGGAATGAGCAGTTCTTC
CASSFGNEQFF
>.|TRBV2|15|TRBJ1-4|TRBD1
TGTGCCAGCAGGGACAGGGGACTTAGGGTCGGAAAACTGTTTTTT
CASRDRGLRVGKLFF
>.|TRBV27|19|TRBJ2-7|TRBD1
TGTGCCAGCAGTTTCCTTGGGGTAAGGGGGCTAACCCTCCCCATCGAGCAGTACTTC
CASSFLGVRGLTLPIEQYF
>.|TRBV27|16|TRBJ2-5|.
TGTGCCAGCAGTTTAGGGTCCAGGGAAAGGTTGGAGACCCAGTACTTC
CASSLGSRERLETQYF
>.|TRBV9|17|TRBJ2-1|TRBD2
TGTGCCAGCAGCGCAACACTAGCGGGAGGGCCAACGGATGAGCAGTTCTTC
CASSATLAGGPTDEQFF
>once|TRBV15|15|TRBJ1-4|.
TGTGCCACCAGCAGAGATCCAGGTTACAATGAAAAACTGTTTTTT
CATSRDPGYNEKLFF
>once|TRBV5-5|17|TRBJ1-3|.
TGTGCCAGCAGCTTGCTCAGGCCCTCAACTTCTGGAAACACCATATATTTT
CASSLLRPSTSGNTIYF
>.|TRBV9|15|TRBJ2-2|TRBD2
TGTGCCAGCAGCGTAGGGACTAGGAACACCGGGGAGCTGTTTTTT
CASSVGTRNTGELFF
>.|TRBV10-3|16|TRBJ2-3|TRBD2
TGTGCCATCAGTGAAGAATTAGCGGGATTAGCAGATACGCAGTATTTT
CAISEELAGLADTQYF
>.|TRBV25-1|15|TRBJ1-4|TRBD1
TGTGCCAGCAGTGATACAGGGGGCCGTGATGAAAAACTGTTTTTT
CASSDTGGRDEKLFF
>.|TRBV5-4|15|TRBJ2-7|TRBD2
TGTGCCAGCAGCTTGCTAGCGGGAGGTTCTTACGAGCAGTACTTC
CASSLLAGGSYEQYF
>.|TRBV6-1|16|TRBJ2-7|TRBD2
TGTGCCAGCAGTGAAGCCGTAGCGGGAGCGGGCTACGAGCAGTACTTC
CASSEAVAGAGYEQYF
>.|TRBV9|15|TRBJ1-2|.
TGTGCCAGCAGCGTAGCTGCCTTAGCTAACTATGGCTACACCTTC
CASSVAALANYGYTF